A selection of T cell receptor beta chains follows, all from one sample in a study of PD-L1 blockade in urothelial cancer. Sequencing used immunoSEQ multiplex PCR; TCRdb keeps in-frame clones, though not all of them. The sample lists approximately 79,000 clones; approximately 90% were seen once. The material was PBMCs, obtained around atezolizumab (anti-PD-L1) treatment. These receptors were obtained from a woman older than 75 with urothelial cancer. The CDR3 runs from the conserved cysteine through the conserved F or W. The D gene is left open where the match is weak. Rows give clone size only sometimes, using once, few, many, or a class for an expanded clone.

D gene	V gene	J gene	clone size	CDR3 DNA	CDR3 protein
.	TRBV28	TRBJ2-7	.	TGTGCCAGCAGTTTCTCGGTCGGAGCTTACGAGCAGTACTTC	CASSFSVGAYEQYF
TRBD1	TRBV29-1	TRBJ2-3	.	TGCAGCGTCCGGACAGGCACCACAGATACGCAGTATTTT	CSVRTGTTDTQYF
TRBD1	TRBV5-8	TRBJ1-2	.	TGTGCCAGCAGCCGTCAAGGACAGGGAATTGGTGGCTACACCTTC	CASSRQGQGIGGYTF
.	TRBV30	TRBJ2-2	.	TGTGCCTGGAGTGTCCAGGGAAGGACCGGGGAGCTGTTTTTT	CAWSVQGRTGELFF
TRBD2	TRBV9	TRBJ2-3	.	TGTGCCAGCAGCGTAGCTCCTAGCGGGGGGGGCACAGATACGCAGTATTTT	CASSVAPSGGGTDTQYF
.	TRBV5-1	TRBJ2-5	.	TGCGCCAGCAGCTTGGCGGGGTACTCCCCCCAGTACTTC	CASSLAGYSPQYF
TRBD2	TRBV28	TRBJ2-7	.	TGTGCCAGCAGTCCTAGCGGGAACTCCTACGAGCAGTACTTC	CASSPSGNSYEQYF
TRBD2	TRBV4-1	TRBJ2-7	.	TGCGCCAGCAGGCAAGCGGGGCGGGGTGTGTACGAGCAGTACTTC	CASRQAGRGVYEQYF
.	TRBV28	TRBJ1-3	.	TGTGCCAGCAGCCGGGGGGGTTCTGGAAACACCATATATTTT	CASSRGGSGNTIYF
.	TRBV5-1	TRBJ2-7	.	TGCGCCAGCAGCTCCAGGGCAGCAGCGTACGAGCAGTACTTC	CASSSRAAAYEQYF
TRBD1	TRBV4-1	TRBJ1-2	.	TGCGCCAGCAGCCAAGACACAGGGGGCTCCTATGGCTACACCTTC	CASSQDTGGSYGYTF
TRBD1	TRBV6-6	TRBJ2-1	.	TGTGCCAGCAGTGGACAGGGTCCTGCCACTAGAAATGAGCAGTTCTTC	CASSGQGPATRNEQFF
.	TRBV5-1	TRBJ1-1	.	TGCGCCAGCAGCTCAGGGCCGGAGAACACTGAAGCTTTCTTT	CASSSGPENTEAFF
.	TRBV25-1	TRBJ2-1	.	TGTGCCAGCATCGGCAATGAGCAGTTCTTC	CASIGNEQFF
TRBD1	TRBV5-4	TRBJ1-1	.	TGTGCCAGCAGCCCATACACAGGGGAGAGGGTCACTGAAGCTTTCTTT	CASSPYTGERVTEAFF
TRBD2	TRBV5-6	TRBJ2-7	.	TGTGCCAGCAGCTTACTAGCGGGAATGGGTGAGCAGTACTTC	CASSLLAGMGEQYF
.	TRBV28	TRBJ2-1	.	TGTGCCAGCAGTTTAGCGGGGTCTAGCTCCTACAATGAGCAGTTCTTC	CASSLAGSSSYNEQFF
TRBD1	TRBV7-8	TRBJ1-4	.	TGTGCCAGCAGCCACACTACAGGGGTTAATGAAAAACTGTTTTTT	CASSHTTGVNEKLFF
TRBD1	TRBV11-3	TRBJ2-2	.	TGTGCCAGCAGCTTAGGACAGGGGAACACCGGGGAGCTGTTTTTT	CASSLGQGNTGELFF
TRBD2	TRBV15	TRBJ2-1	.	TGTGCCACCAGCCCTAGGGGACTAGCGGGAGGGGTGAGCAATGAGCAGTTCTTC	CATSPRGLAGGVSNEQFF
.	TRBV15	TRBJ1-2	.	TGTGCCACCAGCAGCGCAGGGGCTAACTATGGCTACACCTTC	CATSSAGANYGYTF
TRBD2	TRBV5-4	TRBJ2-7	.	TGTGCCAGCAGCTTGGGAGGGACTAGCCGTACCTACGAGCAGTACTTC	CASSLGGTSRTYEQYF
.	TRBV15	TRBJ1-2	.	TGTGCCACCAGCAGAGATAGTGCAGGGTATGGCTACACCTTC	CATSRDSAGYGYTF
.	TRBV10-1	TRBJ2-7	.	TGCGCCAGCAGTGATAGCCCCTACGAGCAGTACTTC	CASSDSPYEQYF
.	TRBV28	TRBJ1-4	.	TGTGCCAGCGGAGGGGTAGAAAAACTGTTTTTT	CASGGVEKLFF
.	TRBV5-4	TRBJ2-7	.	TGTGCCAGCAGGGAGGGCCACGAGCAGTACTTC	CASREGHEQYF
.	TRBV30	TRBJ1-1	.	TGTGCCTGGAGGGGGCTGACAGCCACTCTTAACACTGAAGCTTTCTTT	CAWRGLTATLNTEAFF
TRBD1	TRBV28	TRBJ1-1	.	TGTGCCAGCAGGTCAGGGGGTTTCGACACTGAAGCTTTCTTT	CASRSGGFDTEAFF
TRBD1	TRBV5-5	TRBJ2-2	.	TGTGCCAGCAGCCGCTCAGGGGGTACGAACACCGGGGAGCTGTTTTTT	CASSRSGGTNTGELFF
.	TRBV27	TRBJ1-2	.	TGTGCCAGCAGTTTTTTAGGGAAGAGCACTAGCTATGGCTACACCTTC	CASSFLGKSTSYGYTF
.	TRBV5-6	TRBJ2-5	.	TGTGCCAGCAGCCCCCCCGGAGGGGAAGAGACCCAGTACTTC	CASSPPGGEETQYF
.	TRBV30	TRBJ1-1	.	TGTGCCTGGAGTTCGGGGGGTTTGAACACTGAAGCTTTCTTT	CAWSSGGLNTEAFF
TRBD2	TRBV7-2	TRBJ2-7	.	TGTGCCAGCAGCTTAGCGGCGACTAGCGGAACCTACGAGCAGTACTTC	CASSLAATSGTYEQYF
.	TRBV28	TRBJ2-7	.	TGTGCCAGCAGTTTCCACGGGGACGAGCAGTACTTC	CASSFHGDEQYF
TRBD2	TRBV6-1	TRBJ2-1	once	TGTGCCAGCAGTGAGACTAGCGGGAGGGCCGGGAGTTACAATGAGCAGTTCTTC	CASSETSGRAGSYNEQFF
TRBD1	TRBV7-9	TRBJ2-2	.	TGTGCCAGCAGCCCCCCCGGGACAGAGAACACCGGGGAGCTGTTTTTT	CASSPPGTENTGELFF
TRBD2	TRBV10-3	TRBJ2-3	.	TGTGCCATCGGGGGGAGGACTAGCGGTCTCACAGATACGCAGTATTTT	CAIGGRTSGLTDTQYF
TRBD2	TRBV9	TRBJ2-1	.	TGTGCCAGCAGCGTAGCTACCGAGCGGGATGTCAATGAGCAGTTCTTC	CASSVATERDVNEQFF